The T cell receptor (beta chain) under discussion was sequenced for a study of cytomegalovirus exposure and HLA in healthy donors. The wider study: The roughly 100 million unique TCR beta sequences, from about 170 million T cells, were found by an earlier analysis. Overall study findings and caveats: When analyzed later, a missense DCLRE1C variant was found to be linked to TCR beta V- and J-gene trimming.

The PCR made use of 60 Vbeta and 13 Jbeta primers. Sequenced by immunoSEQ multiplex PCR; TCRdb stores in-frame clones only, minus some. The data hold under 70,000 clones, with 55% to 80% observed a single time. In regard to this clone: Its matching antigen is unknown.

The sequenced sample consisted of PBMCs. The receptor was isolated from a woman aged 25 to 39 in good health and CMV-seronegative.

The CDR3, as DNA: TGTGCCAGCAGCTTATTAAACACGGGGGGAGCCATTGAGGAGACCCAGTACTTC. It yields the protein CASSLLNTGGAIEETQYF. The gene calls are TRBV7-6 and TRBJ2-5, with 7 bases that match TRBD2. Germline V CDR1 and CDR2: SGHVS, FNYEAQ. J lost 5 bases, V lost 2 bases, and 17 bases had no gene match. The CDR3 is 18 residues long.